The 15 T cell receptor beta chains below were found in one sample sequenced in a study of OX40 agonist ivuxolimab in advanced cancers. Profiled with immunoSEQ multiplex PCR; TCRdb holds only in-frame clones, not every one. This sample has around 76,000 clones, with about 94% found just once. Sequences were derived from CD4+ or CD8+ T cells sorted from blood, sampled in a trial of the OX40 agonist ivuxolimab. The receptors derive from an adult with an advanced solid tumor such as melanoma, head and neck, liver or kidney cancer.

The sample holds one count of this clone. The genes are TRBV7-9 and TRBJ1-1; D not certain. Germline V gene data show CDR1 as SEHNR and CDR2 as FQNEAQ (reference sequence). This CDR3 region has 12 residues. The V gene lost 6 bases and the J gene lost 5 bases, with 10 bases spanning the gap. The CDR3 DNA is TGTGCCAGCAGACGGACTGGGACTGAAGCTTTCTTT. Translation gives CASRRTGTEAFF.

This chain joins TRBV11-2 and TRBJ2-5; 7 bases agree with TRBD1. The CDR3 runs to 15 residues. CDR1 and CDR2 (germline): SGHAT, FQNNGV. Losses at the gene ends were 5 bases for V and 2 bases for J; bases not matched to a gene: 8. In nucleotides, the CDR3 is TGTGCCAGCAGCACGCTACAGGGGACGCAAGAGACCCAGTACTTC. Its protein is CASSTLQGTQETQYF.

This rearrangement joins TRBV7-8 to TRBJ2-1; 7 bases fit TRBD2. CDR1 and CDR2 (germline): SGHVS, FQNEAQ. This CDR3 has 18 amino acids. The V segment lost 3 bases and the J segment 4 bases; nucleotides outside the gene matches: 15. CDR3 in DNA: TGTGCCAGCAGCTTCCCCGGACTGGCGGGGGAGTTATACAATGAGCAGTTCTTC. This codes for CASSFPGLAGELYNEQFF.

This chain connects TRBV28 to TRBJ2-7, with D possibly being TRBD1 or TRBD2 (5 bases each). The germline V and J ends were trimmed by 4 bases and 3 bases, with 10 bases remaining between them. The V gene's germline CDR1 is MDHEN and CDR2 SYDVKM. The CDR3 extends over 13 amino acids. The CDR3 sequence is CASSSWDGYEQYF. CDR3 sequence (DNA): TGTGCCAGCAGTTCCTGGGACGGCTACGAGCAGTACTTC.

CDR3 in amino acids: CASSPTSRGPGDTQYF. In DNA, the CDR3 is TGTGCCAGCAGCCCCACTTCACGGGGGCCGGGAGATACGCAGTATTTT. The chain employs TRBV5-6 and TRBJ2-3; D could derive from TRBD1 or TRBD2 (6 bases each). This CDR3 is 16 amino acids long. V was shortened by 4 bases and J by 5 bases, with 20 bases between the two germline ends. Germline V gene data show CDR1 as SGHDT and CDR2 as YYEEEE.

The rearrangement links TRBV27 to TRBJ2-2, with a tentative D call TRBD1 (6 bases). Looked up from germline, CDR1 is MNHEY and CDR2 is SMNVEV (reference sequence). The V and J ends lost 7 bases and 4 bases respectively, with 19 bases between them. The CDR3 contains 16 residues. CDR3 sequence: CASNVLGATGTGELFF. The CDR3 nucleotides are TGTGCCAGCAACGTCTTGGGGGCAACGGGCACCGGGGAGCTGTTTTTT.

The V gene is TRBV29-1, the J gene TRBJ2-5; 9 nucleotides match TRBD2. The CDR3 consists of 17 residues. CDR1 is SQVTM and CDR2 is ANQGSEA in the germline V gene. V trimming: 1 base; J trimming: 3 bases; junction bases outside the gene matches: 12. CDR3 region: CSVEGLAGAELEETQYF. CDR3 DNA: TGCAGCGTTGAAGGATTAGCGGGGGCCGAACTTGAAGAGACCCAGTACTTC.

The CDR3 reads CASSLSRRNTQYF. The CDR3 nucleotides read TGTGCCAGCAGTTTATCGCGACGCAATACGCAGTATTTT. This rearrangement joins TRBV27 to TRBJ2-3; D gene ambiguous. The CDR3 is made up of 13 amino acids. The V and J ends lost 0 bases and 7 bases respectively, with 8 bases between them. Germline V lookup: CDR1 MNHEY, CDR2 SMNVEV (reference sequence).

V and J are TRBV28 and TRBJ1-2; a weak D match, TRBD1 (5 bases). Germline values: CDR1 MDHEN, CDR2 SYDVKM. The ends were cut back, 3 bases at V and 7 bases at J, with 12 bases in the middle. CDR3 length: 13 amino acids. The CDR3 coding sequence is TGTGCCAGCAGTTTCCGTCCCCAGGGTGGCTACACCTTC. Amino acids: CASSFRPQGGYTF.

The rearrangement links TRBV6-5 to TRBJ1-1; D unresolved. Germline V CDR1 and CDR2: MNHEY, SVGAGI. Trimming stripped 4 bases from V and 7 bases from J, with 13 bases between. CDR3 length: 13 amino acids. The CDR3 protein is CASSFGPRSEAFF. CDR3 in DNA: TGTGCCAGCAGTTTTGGACCGCGAAGTGAAGCTTTCTTT.

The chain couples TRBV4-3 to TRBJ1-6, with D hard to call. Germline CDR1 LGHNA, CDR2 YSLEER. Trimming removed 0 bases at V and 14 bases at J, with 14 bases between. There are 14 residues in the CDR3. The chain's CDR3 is CASSQDSGFPTLHF. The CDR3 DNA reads TGCGCCAGCAGCCAAGACTCGGGATTTCCCACCCTCCACTTT.

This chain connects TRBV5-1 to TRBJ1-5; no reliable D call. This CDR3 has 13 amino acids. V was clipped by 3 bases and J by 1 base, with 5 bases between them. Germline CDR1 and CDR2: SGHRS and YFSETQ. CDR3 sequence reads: CASSSYSNQPQHF. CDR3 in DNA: TGCGCCAGCAGCTCGTACAGCAATCAGCCCCAGCATTTT.

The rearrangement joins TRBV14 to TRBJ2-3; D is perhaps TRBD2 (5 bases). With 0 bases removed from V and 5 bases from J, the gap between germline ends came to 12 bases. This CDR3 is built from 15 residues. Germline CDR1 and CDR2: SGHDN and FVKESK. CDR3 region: CASSQEQTMGDTQYF. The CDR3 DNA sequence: TGTGCCAGCAGCCAAGAGCAGACTATGGGAGATACGCAGTATTTT.

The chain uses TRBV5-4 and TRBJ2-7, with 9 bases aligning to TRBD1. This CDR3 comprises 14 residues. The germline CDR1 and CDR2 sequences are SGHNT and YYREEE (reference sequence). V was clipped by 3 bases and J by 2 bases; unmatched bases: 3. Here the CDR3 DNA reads TGTGCCAGCAGCTGGGGACAGGGAGCCTACGAGCAGTACTTC. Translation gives CASSWGQGAYEQYF.

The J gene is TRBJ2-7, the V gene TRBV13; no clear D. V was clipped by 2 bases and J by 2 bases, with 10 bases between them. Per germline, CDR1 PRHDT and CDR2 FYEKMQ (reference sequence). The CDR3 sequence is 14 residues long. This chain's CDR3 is CASSLIDTPYEQYF. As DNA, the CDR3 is TGTGCCAGCAGCTTAATTGACACGCCCTACGAGCAGTACTTC.